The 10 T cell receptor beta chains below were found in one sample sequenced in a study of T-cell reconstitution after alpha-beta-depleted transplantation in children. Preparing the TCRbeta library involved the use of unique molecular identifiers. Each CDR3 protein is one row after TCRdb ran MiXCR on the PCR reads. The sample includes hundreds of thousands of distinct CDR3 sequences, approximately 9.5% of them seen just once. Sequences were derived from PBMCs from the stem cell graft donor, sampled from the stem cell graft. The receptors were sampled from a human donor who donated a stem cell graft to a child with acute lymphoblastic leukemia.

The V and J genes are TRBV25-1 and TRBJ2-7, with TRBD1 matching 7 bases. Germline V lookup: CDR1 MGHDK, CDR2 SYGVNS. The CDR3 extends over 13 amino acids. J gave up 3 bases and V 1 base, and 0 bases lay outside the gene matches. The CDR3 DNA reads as TGTGCCAGCAGTGAATGGGACAGCTACGAGCAGTACTTC. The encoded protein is CASSEWDSYEQYF.

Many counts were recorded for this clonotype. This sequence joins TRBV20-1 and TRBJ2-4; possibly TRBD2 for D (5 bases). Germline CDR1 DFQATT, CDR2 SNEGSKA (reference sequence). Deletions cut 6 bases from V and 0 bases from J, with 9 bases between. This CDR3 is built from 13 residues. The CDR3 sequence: CSAARVAKNIQYF. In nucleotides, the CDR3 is TGCAGTGCGGCGAGGGTAGCCAAAAACATTCAGTACTTC.

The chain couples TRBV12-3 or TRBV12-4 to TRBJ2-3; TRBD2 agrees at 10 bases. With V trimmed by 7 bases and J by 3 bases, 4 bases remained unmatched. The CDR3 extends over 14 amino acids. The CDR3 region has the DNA TGTGCCAGCATCCTGACTAGCGGGACAGATACGCAGTATTTT. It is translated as CASILTSGTDTQYF.

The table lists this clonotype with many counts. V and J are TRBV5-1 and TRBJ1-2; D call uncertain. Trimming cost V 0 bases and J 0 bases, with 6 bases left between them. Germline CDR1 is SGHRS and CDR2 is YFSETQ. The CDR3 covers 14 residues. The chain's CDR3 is CASSLAETNYGYTF. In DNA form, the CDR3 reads TGCGCCAGCAGCTTGGCGGAAACTAACTATGGCTACACCTTC.

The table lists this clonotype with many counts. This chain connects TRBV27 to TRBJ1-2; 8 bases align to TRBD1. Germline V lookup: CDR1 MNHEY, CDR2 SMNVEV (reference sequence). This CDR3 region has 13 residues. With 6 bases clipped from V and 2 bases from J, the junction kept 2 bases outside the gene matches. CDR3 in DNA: TGTGCCAGCAGACAGGGGGGCAACTATGGCTACACCTTC. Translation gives CASRQGGNYGYTF.

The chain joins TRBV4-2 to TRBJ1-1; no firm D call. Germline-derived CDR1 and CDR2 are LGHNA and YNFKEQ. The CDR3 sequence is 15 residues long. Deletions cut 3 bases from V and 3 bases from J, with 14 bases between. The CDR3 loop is CASSQWAGRDTEAFF. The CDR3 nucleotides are TGTGCCAGCAGCCAGTGGGCGGGGAGGGACACTGAAGCTTTCTTT.

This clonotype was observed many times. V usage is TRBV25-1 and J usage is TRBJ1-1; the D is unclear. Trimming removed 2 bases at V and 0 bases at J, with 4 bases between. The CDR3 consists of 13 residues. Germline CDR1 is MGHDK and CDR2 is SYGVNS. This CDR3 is CASSERVNTEAFF. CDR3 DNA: TGTGCCAGCAGTGAAAGAGTGAACACTGAAGCTTTCTTT.

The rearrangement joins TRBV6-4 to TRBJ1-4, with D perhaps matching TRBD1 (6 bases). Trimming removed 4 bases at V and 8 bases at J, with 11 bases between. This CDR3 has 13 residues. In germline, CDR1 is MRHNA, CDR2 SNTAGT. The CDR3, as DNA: TGTGCCAGCAGTGGACAGGTTGGAGAAAAACTGTTTTTT. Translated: CASSGQVGEKLFF.

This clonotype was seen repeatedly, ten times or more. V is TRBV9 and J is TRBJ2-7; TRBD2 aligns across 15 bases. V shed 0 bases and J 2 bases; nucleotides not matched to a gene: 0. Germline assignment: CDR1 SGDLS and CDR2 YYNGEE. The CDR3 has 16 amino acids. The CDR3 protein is CASSVGTSGGAYEQYF. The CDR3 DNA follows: TGTGCCAGCAGCGTAGGGACTAGCGGGGGGGCCTACGAGCAGTACTTC. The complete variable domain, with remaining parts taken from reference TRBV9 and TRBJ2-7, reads DSGVTQTPKHLITATGQRVTLRCSPRSGDLSVYWYQQSLDQGLQFLIQYYNGEERAKGNILERFSAQQFPDLHSELNLSSLELGDSALYFCASSVGTSGGAYEQYFGPGTRLTVT.

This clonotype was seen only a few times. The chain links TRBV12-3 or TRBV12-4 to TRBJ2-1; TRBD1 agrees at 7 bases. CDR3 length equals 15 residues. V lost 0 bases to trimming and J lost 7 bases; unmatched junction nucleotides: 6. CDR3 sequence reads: CASSLASDRRNEQFF. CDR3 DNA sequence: TGTGCCAGCAGTTTAGCGTCGGACAGGCGAAATGAGCAGTTCTTC.